Below are 20 T cell receptor beta chains sequenced from a single sample in a study of T cell responses to AZD1222 COVID-19 vaccine. Profiling relied on immunoSEQ multiplex PCR, and the TCRdb table lists in-frame clones only, not all of them. The sample carries 120,000 to 150,000 clones, more than 85% recorded once. The source was peripheral blood, collected on day 0 of AZD1222 vaccination. These receptors came from an adult in good health.

The CDR3 protein is CASSEVSITEAFF. CDR3 coding DNA: TGTGCCAGCAGTGAAGTATCGATAACTGAAGCTTTCTTT. V is TRBV6-1 and J is TRBJ1-1, with D unclear. Per the germline V gene, CDR1 is MNHNS and CDR2 is SASEGT. V was clipped by 1 base and J by 5 bases, with 8 bases between them. This CDR3 has 13 residues.

The V gene is TRBV19, the J gene TRBJ2-2; possible D gene TRBD2, 5 bases. Trimming shortened V by 9 bases and J by 6 bases, and 14 bases separated the two germline ends. CDR1 LNHDA and CDR2 SQIVND come from the germline V gene (reference sequence). The CDR3 spans 13 residues. The CDR3 protein is CASAGISAGELFF. CDR3 coding DNA: TGTGCCAGCGCCGGGATATCCGCCGGGGAGCTGTTTTTT.

The chain couples TRBV5-1 to TRBJ1-2; D may be TRBD1 (6 bases). CDR3 size: 15 residues. Germline-derived CDR1 and CDR2 are SGHRS and YFSETQ. V shed 4 bases and J shed 4 bases, with 17 bases lying between them. The CDR3 DNA is TGCGCCAGCAGCCTGAGGGGGGACGCGATCTATGGCTACACCTTC. It specifies CASSLRGDAIYGYTF.

This chain joins TRBV5-1 and TRBJ1-4; a possible D gene is TRBD1 (6 bases). V was pared by 5 bases and J by 5 bases, with 16 bases between. CDR1 SGHRS and CDR2 YFSETQ come from the germline V gene. The CDR3 is made up of 15 amino acids. Here the CDR3 DNA reads TGCGCCAGCAGACGGTGGACAGAGAGAAATGAAAAACTGTTTTTT. Amino acid sequence: CASRRWTERNEKLFF.

The chain is built from TRBV6-5 and TRBJ1-2; 11 bases match TRBD1. Germline V CDR1 and CDR2: MNHEY, SVGAGI. This CDR3 is 14 amino acids long. V lost 10 bases, J lost 7 bases, and 11 bases stayed unmatched. CDR3 protein: CANDPGQGVGGYTF. CDR3 nucleotides: TGTGCCAACGACCCGGGACAGGGGGTGGGTGGCTACACCTTC.

This sequence joins TRBV7-9 and TRBJ2-1; 10 bases line up with TRBD2. This CDR3 spans 16 amino acids. CDR1 SEHNR and CDR2 FQNEAQ come from the germline V gene (reference sequence). Trimming cost V 5 bases and J 10 bases; bases outside gene matches: 14. The CDR3 is CASSRGGLAGEEEQFF. The CDR3, as DNA: TGTGCCAGCAGCCGCGGGGGGCTAGCGGGAGAAGAGGAGCAGTTCTTC.

The V gene is TRBV5-4, the J gene TRBJ2-1; 7 bases fit TRBD2. The germline V gene encodes CDR1 SGHNT and CDR2 YYREEE (reference sequence). Trimming removed 3 bases from V and 7 bases from J; junction bases left unmatched: 7. The CDR3 covers 14 residues. The CDR3 protein is CASSSSGSRNEQFF. The DNA of the CDR3 is TGTGCCAGCAGCTCTAGCGGCTCAAGAAATGAGCAGTTCTTC.

V and J are TRBV7-8 and TRBJ2-7; 8 bases align to TRBD2. CDR3 size: 15 residues. After removal of 3 bases from V and 2 bases from J, the junction contained 6 bases not matched to a gene. Germline CDR1 is SGHVS and CDR2 is FQNEAQ. This CDR3 reads CASSFGVAGPYEQYF. The CDR3 bases are TGTGCCAGCAGCTTCGGTGTAGCGGGACCCTACGAGCAGTACTTC.

V and J are TRBV6-5 and TRBJ2-7; tentative D call: TRBD2 (6 bases). The length of the CDR3 is 15 residues. Looked up from germline, CDR1 is MNHEY and CDR2 is SVGAGI. The V gene lost 5 bases and the J gene lost 7 bases, with 21 bases spanning the gap. The CDR3 DNA follows: TGTGCCAGCAGTCTACCTCTAGGTCTGGGAGGAGAGCAGTACTTC. Translated, it gives CASSLPLGLGGEQYF.

The chain is built from TRBV28 and TRBJ2-2, with 10 bases that match TRBD2. Germline V gives CDR1 MDHEN, CDR2 SYDVKM. The CDR3 loop spans 15 amino acids. V shed 3 bases and J 7 bases; nucleotides not matched to a gene: 5. CDR3 in DNA: TGTGCCAGCAGTTTGGCTAGCGGGAGTGTCGGGGAGCTGTTTTTT. It codes for CASSLASGSVGELFF.

In its sample, this clone was seen once. This likely comes from a read error, as the CDR3 has no conserved phenylalanine or tryptophan at its end. The chain employs TRBV6-6 and TRBJ1-2; possibly TRBD1 for D (5 bases). CDR1 and CDR2 from the germline V gene are MNHNY and SVGAGI (reference sequence). V lost 5 bases and J 4 bases, leaving 20 bases between the germline ends. The CDR3 spans 16 residues. Written as DNA, the CDR3 is TGTGCCAGCAGTCGAACCCGGGATGGGGCGTTCTATGGCTACACCCTC. It specifies CASSRTRDGAFYGYTL.

The chain is built from TRBV5-1 and TRBJ1-1, with TRBD1 matching 8 bases. Germline V gene sequence: CDR1 SGHRS, CDR2 YFSETQ. After removal of 4 bases from V and 3 bases from J, the junction contained 14 bases not matched to a gene. The CDR3 consists of 17 residues. CDR3: CASSPQDRALGDTEAFF. CDR3 bases: TGCGCCAGCAGCCCGCAGGACAGGGCCCTTGGGGACACTGAAGCTTTCTTT.

This chain connects TRBV4-2 to TRBJ2-1; D tentatively fits TRBD1 or TRBD2 (6 bases each). V lost 0 bases to trimming and J lost 2 bases, with 8 bases between them. The germline CDR1 and CDR2 sequences are LGHNA and YNFKEQ. The CDR3 contains 15 residues. CDR3 nucleotide sequence: TGTGCCAGCAGCCAAGAAGGGGGGACCTACAATGAGCAGTTCTTC. This codes for CASSQEGGTYNEQFF.

The CDR3 is CASSTPDGSYEQYF. In DNA, the CDR3 is TGTGCCAGCAGTACTCCGGACGGCTCCTACGAGCAGTACTTC. This chain links TRBV7-9 with TRBJ2-7; D is ambiguous. Germline assignment: CDR1 SEHNR and CDR2 FQNEAQ (reference sequence). The CDR3 sequence is 14 residues long. Trimming stripped 6 bases from V and 0 bases from J, with 12 bases between.

The chain joins TRBV7-9 to TRBJ2-7, with 15 bases fitting TRBD2. V lost 3 bases, J lost 2 bases, and 2 bases stayed unmatched. CDR1 is SEHNR, CDR2 FQNEAQ, per germline (reference sequence). CDR3 length: 16 residues. This CDR3 reads CASSLGLAGGAYEQYF. DNA for the CDR3: TGTGCCAGCAGCTTGGGACTAGCGGGAGGTGCCTACGAGCAGTACTTC.

The rearrangement uses TRBV11-3 and TRBJ2-1; 9 bases map to TRBD2. The length of the CDR3 is 16 residues. Germline values: CDR1 SGHNT, CDR2 YENEEA. V trimming: 5 bases; J trimming: 10 bases; junction bases outside the gene matches: 15. Here the CDR3 DNA reads TGTGCCAGCAGCCAAGGGGGCGGCGGGAGGGCCGGCGAGCAGTTCTTC. It specifies CASSQGGGGRAGEQFF.

Comments on this clone: The identical CDR3 is also encoded by other nucleotide sequences in the sample. The CDR3 sequence is CASSRQGAIGYTF. The CDR3 bases are TGTGCCAGTAGTAGACAGGGGGCGATTGGCTACACCTTC. The chain is built from TRBV19 and TRBJ1-2, with TRBD1 matching 10 bases. The CDR3 contains 13 residues. Per the germline V gene, CDR1 is LNHDA and CDR2 is SQIVND (reference sequence). J gave up 7 bases and V 4 bases, and 3 bases lay outside the gene matches.

This chain joins TRBV7-6 and TRBJ1-1, with 9 bases that match TRBD1. Germline assignment: CDR1 SGHVS and CDR2 FNYEAQ. J was trimmed by 4 bases and V by 5 bases; bases with no gene match: 17. This CDR3 region has 18 residues. DNA of the CDR3: TGTGCCAGCAGCCTACGTCCCGGGACAGGGCCTTTTGGCACTGAAGCTTTCTTT. Its translation is CASSLRPGTGPFGTEAFF. Complete variable domain (other parts from reference TRBV7-6 and TRBJ1-1): GAGVSQSPRYKVTKRGQDVALRCDPISGHVSLYWYRQALGQGPEFLTYFNYEAQQDKSGLPNDRFSAERPEGSISTLTIQRTEQRDSAMYRCASSLRPGTGPFGTEAFFGQGTRLTVV.

The chain has TRBV28 and TRBJ2-3; TRBD1 agrees at 8 bases. With 6 bases clipped from V and 5 bases from J, the junction kept 10 bases outside the gene matches. Germline CDR1 and CDR2: MDHEN and SYDVKM. This CDR3 is built from 15 residues. The CDR3 region is CASSPRRGLIDTQYF. The CDR3 nucleotides read TGTGCCAGCAGCCCCCGCAGGGGGCTAATAGATACGCAGTATTTT.

The chain is built from TRBV5-1 and TRBJ1-3, with unresolved D. The germline V gene encodes CDR1 SGHRS and CDR2 YFSETQ. V was shortened by 2 bases and J by 2 bases, with 8 bases between the two germline ends. This CDR3 has 14 amino acids. CDR3 in amino acids: CASSFGATGNTIYF. The DNA of the CDR3 is TGCGCCAGCAGCTTTGGTGCGACTGGAAACACCATATATTTT.